A selection of T cell receptor beta chains follows, all from one sample in a study of stem cell transplantation in POMP-related autoinflammatory disease. The assay was immunoSEQ multiplex PCR, and TCRdb's table has in-frame clones only and misses some. Of over 60,000 clones in the sample, under 95% are singletons; the top ten hold around 0.66%. Sequenced here: CD4+ T cells from PBMCs, sampled after stem cell transplantation. Receptor source: a human patient with POMP-related autoinflammation and immune dysregulation (PRAID). Among the T cells, some may be from the graft donor. CDR3s leave out the opening cysteine and the closing phenylalanine or tryptophan.

J: TRBJ1-1; V: TRBV6-6; CDR3: ASSYGQGETEAF
J: TRBJ2-3; V: TRBV6-1; CDR3: ASSDRDRGSDTQY
J: TRBJ2-3; V: TRBV18; CDR3: ASLNGDTQY
J: TRBJ2-5; V: TRBV5-1; CDR3: ASRGAQETQY
J: TRBJ2-1; V: TRBV5-1; CDR3: ASSLSSGAYNEQF
J: TRBJ1-2; V: TRBV18; CDR3: ASSQIIGTGIFNYGYT
J: TRBJ2-5; V: TRBV7-2; CDR3: ASSLPGGDQETQY
J: TRBJ1-4; V: TRBV18; CDR3: ASSPLSGNPNEKLF
J: TRBJ2-5; V: TRBV3-1/TRBV3-2; CDR3: ASSRGTTGGAGETQY
J: TRBJ2-2; V: TRBV14; CDR3: ASSQAAGTGELF
J: TRBJ1-2; V: TRBV19; CDR3: ASSIQGATTRGYT
J: TRBJ2-3; V: TRBV5-1; CDR3: ASSLVVAGTDTQY
J: TRBJ1-5; V: TRBV7-2; CDR3: ASSADRDQPQH
J: TRBJ2-5; V: TRBV28; CDR3: ASSPGLGRRETQY
J: TRBJ1-1; V: TRBV5-1; CDR3: ASSANTEAF
J: TRBJ1-4; V: TRBV5-5; CDR3: ASSFGTVREKLF
J: TRBJ2-1; V: TRBV6-6; CDR3: ASRVTGTDNEQF
J: TRBJ2-1; V: TRBV11-2; CDR3: ASSLAPDRGKIEQF
J: TRBJ1-1; V: TRBV19; CDR3: ASTRDLSNTEAF
J: TRBJ2-5; V: TRBV7-9; CDR3: ASSLVGQGMETQY
J: TRBJ1-6; V: TRBV5-4; CDR3: ASSLRQGPNSPLH
J: TRBJ2-1; V: TRBV24-1; CDR3: ATSDPTSGRSRNEQF
J: TRBJ2-7; V: TRBV19; CDR3: ASSITGQYEQY
J: TRBJ2-3; V: TRBV5-6; CDR3: ASSLLTGVTDTQY
J: TRBJ1-6; V: TRBV5-1; CDR3: ASSTGEYSPLH
J: TRBJ2-2; V: TRBV18; CDR3: ASSPLPGMQGALTTTGELF
J: TRBJ1-6; V: TRBV11-2; CDR3: ASSLTGTNSPLH
J: TRBJ1-2; V: TRBV6-5; CDR3: ATSYYGYT
J: TRBJ2-3; V: TRBV28; CDR3: ASKLDLRVVSTDTQY
J: TRBJ2-1; V: TRBV15; CDR3: ATSRHRTRWEQF
J: TRBJ2-3; V: TRBV2; CDR3: ASRKTSGSADTQY
J: TRBJ1-2; V: TRBV20-1; CDR3: SARAFPGYT
J: TRBJ1-6; V: TRBV3-1/TRBV3-2; CDR3: ASSQGDSPLH
J: TRBJ2-2; V: TRBV28; CDR3: ASSLPSGANTGELF
J: TRBJ2-2; V: TRBV28; CDR3: ASSLPGTNTGELF
J: TRBJ2-2; V: TRBV5-1; CDR3: ASSATSGGMNTGELF
J: TRBJ2-2; V: TRBV27; CDR3: ASSRGENAGELF
J: TRBJ2-7; V: TRBV13; CDR3: ASRKVFQGAVAYEQY
J: TRBJ2-2; V: TRBV2; CDR3: ASSRDTHTGELF
J: TRBJ1-6; V: TRBV9; CDR3: ASSVEGVDGSPLH
J: TRBJ2-2; V: TRBV19; CDR3: ASSMITGGETRALF
J: TRBJ1-1; V: TRBV5-4; CDR3: ASSLGGPRSTEAF
J: TRBJ1-6; V: TRBV5-1; CDR3: ASSDQSSYNSPLH
J: TRBJ2-2; V: TRBV27; CDR3: ASRLLGTGELF
J: TRBJ2-5; V: TRBV27; CDR3: ASSSQTDSGTGGYETQY
J: TRBJ2-7; V: TRBV28; CDR3: ASSLVGPDYEQY
J: TRBJ2-1; V: TRBV12-5; CDR3: ASGLPTSGHYNEQF
J: TRBJ2-2; V: TRBV12-2; CDR3: ASRSPRLAGSGELF
J: TRBJ2-1; V: TRBV29-1; CDR3: SVRTSGYPNSYNEQF
J: TRBJ2-1; V: TRBV2; CDR3: ASSEQLALRNEQF
J: TRBJ2-4; V: TRBV4-1; CDR3: ASSQTFSGGARKNIQY
J: TRBJ1-6; V: TRBV5-1; CDR3: ASSWTGMDNSPLH
J: TRBJ2-1; V: TRBV24-1; CDR3: ATSDLTSGYNEQF